The 2 T cell receptor beta chains reported below all come from one sample, sequenced in a study of technical replicates of blood from a handful of donors. This table comes from immunoSEQ multiplex PCR, and its TCRdb copy is limited to in-frame clones, with some not included. Of about 56,000 clones listed, 90% to 95% are singletons. The sample taken for sequencing was PBMCs. Receptors were obtained from a human donor in good health. Some clones in this sample may be carry-over from other donors' samples.

CDR3 sequence: CAWTNHRGDYGYTF. In nucleotides, the CDR3 is TGTGCCTGGACGAACCACAGGGGCGACTATGGCTACACCTTC. The chain carries TRBV30 and TRBJ1-2; TRBD1 agrees at 7 bases. The CDR3 contains 14 residues. Germline values: CDR1 GTSNPN, CDR2 SVGIG (reference sequence). V lost 4 bases to trimming and J lost 3 bases; unmatched junction nucleotides: 8.

The V gene is TRBV4-3, the J gene TRBJ1-2; no clear D. There are 15 residues in the CDR3. The germline CDR1 and CDR2 sequences are LGHNA and YSLEER. Trimming removed 0 bases from V and 3 bases from J, with 11 bases in between. CDR3: CASSQEAGGHYGYTF. In DNA, the CDR3 is TGCGCCAGCAGCCAAGAGGCGGGCGGCCACTATGGCTACACCTTC.